The subject of this entry is one TCR beta chain. Its specificity is unknown. Next came a second PCR, run for about 7 to 11 cycles, which used a sample-barcoded 5' primer along with a J-beta primer mix. TCRdb re-called the 5' RACE reads with MiXCR, one entry per CDR3 protein. This sample has roughly 1,800,000 distinct CDR3 sequences, with around 50% found just once. This sample is part of a study of blood T cells in healthy people across ages. Looking at the study overall: Every two T cells gave about one barcoded beta molecule via template switching. Study observations and caveats: Higher diversity and more naive CD4+ cells were features of long-lived donors, compared to aged donors.

Germline V gene lookup returns CDR1 MNHEY and CDR2 SVGAGI. CDR3 length: 16 residues. With 5 bases clipped from V and 11 bases from J, the junction kept 20 bases outside the gene matches. Isolation of PBMCs gave at least 6 million cells per sample. Samples each had at least 6 micrograms of total RNA extracted. What was sequenced was blood. This TCR came from a woman in her 40s in good health. This rearrangement joins TRBV6-5 to TRBJ2-5; 7 nucleotides agree with TRBD2. The CDR3 is CASSLLGGGGYNEQYF. CDR3 DNA sequence: TGTGCCAGCAGTCTACTGGGGGGGGGAGGGTACAATGAGCAGTACTTC.